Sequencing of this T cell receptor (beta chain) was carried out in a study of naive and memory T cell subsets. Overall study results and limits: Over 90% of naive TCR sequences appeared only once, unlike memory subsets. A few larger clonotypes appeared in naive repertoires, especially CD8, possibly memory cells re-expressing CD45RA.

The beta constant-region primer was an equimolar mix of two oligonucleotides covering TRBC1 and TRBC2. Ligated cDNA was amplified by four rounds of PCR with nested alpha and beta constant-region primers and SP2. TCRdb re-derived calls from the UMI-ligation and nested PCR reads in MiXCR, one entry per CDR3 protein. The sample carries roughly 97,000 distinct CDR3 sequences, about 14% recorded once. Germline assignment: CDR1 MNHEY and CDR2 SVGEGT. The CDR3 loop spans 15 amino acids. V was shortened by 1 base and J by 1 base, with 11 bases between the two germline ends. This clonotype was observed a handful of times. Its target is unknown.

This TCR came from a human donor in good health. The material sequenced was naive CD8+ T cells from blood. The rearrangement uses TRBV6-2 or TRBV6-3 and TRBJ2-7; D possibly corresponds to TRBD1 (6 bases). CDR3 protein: CASSYFRRGSYEQYF. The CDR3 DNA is TGTGCCAGCAGTTACTTTCGCAGGGGATCCTACGAGCAGTACTTC.